Each of the 25 T cell receptor beta chains below was sequenced from the same sample in a study of blood T cells in healthy people across ages. A J-beta primer mix and a sample-barcoded 5' primer were used in a second PCR of roughly 6 to 12 cycles. TCRdb redid the calling of the 5' RACE reads with MiXCR, one entry per CDR3 protein. The repertoire holds around 580,000 distinct CDR3 sequences, with around 50% as singletons. The specimen was blood. The receptors derive from a man older than 75 in good health.

The chain uses TRBV20-1 and TRBJ2-5; D ambiguous. The CDR3 consists of 11 residues. V lost 8 bases, J lost 2 bases, and 9 bases lay in between. The germline V gene encodes CDR1 DFQATT and CDR2 SNEGSKA (reference sequence). CDR3 amino acids: CSRGFQETQYF. Written as DNA, the CDR3 is TGCAGTCGCGGTTTTCAAGAGACCCAGTACTTC.

The chain joins TRBV30 to TRBJ2-7, with D perhaps TRBD1 (6 bases). The germline V gene encodes CDR1 GTSNPN and CDR2 SVGIG (reference sequence). The ends were cut back, 1 base at V and 2 bases at J, with 12 bases in the middle. The CDR3 runs to 14 residues. The chain's CDR3 is CAWSAGTGPYEQYF. The CDR3 DNA follows: TGTGCCTGGAGTGCGGGCACAGGGCCCTACGAGCAGTACTTC.

The chain is built from TRBV6-6 and TRBJ1-5; D is perhaps TRBD1 (5 bases). CDR3 size: 16 residues. CDR1 MNHNY and CDR2 SVGAGI come from the germline V gene (reference sequence). Trimming shortened V by 5 bases and J by 4 bases, and 18 bases separated the two germline ends. The CDR3: CASSLNQGARNQPQHF. The CDR3 DNA sequence: TGTGCCAGCAGTCTCAATCAAGGGGCCCGTAATCAGCCCCAGCATTTT.

The chain is built from TRBV15 and TRBJ1-5; D uncertain. The germline V gene encodes CDR1 LNHNV and CDR2 YYDKDF (reference sequence). Trimming took off 5 bases at V and 0 bases at J, with 5 bases between the two ends. CDR3 length: 13 residues. The CDR3 protein is CATSLGSNQPQHF. The DNA for the CDR3 is TGTGCCACCAGCTTGGGTAGCAATCAGCCCCAGCATTTT.

The chain uses TRBV6-2 or TRBV6-3 and TRBJ2-7; maybe TRBD1 (5 bases). The V end lost 6 bases, the J end lost 6 bases, and 9 bases lay between the germline ends. CDR1 is MNHEY, CDR2 SVGEGT, per germline. The CDR3 runs 11 residues. The CDR3 loop is CASRHRGEQYF. CDR3 nucleotides: TGTGCCAGCAGACATAGGGGCGAGCAGTACTTC.

As concerns this clonotype: A much larger clone differs by one base, so this may be a read error. This chain connects TRBV6-5 to TRBJ1-2, with D perhaps matching TRBD1 (5 bases). Trimming left V 2 bases short and J 4 bases short, with 14 bases between. The CDR3 runs to 15 residues. In germline, CDR1 is MNHEY, CDR2 SVGAGI. The CDR3 loop is CASSYAGTLPYGYTF. The DNA for the CDR3 is TGTGCCAGCAGTTACGCTGGGACCCTACCCTATGGCTACACCTTC.

This clonotype was detected ten times or more. The chain recombines TRBV4-1 with TRBJ2-1, with 11 bases that match TRBD2. CDR3 length: 17 amino acids. Trimming cost V 0 bases and J 7 bases; bases outside gene matches: 8. CDR1 and CDR2 from the germline V gene are MGHRA and YSYEKL. The CDR3 sequence: CASSQDMASGGWNEQFF. Here the CDR3 DNA reads TGCGCCAGCAGCCAAGATATGGCTAGCGGGGGGTGGAATGAGCAGTTCTTC.

This clonotype has only a few counts. The J gene is TRBJ2-1, the V gene TRBV5-1; D might be TRBD1 (5 bases). The CDR3 consists of 15 residues. Germline CDR1 is SGHRS and CDR2 is YFSETQ. Trimming cost V 0 bases and J 4 bases, with 11 bases left between them. The CDR3 DNA sequence: TGCGCCAGCAGCTTGGGGCAGGGCCAGTACAATGAGCAGTTCTTC. As protein: CASSLGQGQYNEQFF.

The V call is TRBV12-3 or TRBV12-4, the J call TRBJ2-7; a weak D match, TRBD2 (5 bases). The CDR3 sequence is 14 residues long. Trimming took 1 base from V and 4 from J, leaving 11 bases between them. CDR3 sequence reads: CASSLGRGPYEQYF. DNA for the CDR3: TGTGCCAGCAGTTTAGGTCGGGGTCCTTACGAGCAGTACTTC.

The chain employs TRBV2 and TRBJ1-5; tentatively, D is TRBD1 (5 bases). V lost 11 bases and J lost 6, with 17 bases in between. The CDR3 is 13 amino acids. Germline V gene data show CDR1 as SNHLY and CDR2 as FYNNEI. CDR3 coding DNA: TGTGCCGGCCGGGGGTGGGTAGTTCAGCCCCAGCATTTT. It specifies CAGRGWVVQPQHF.

In its sample, this clonotype was seen once. This chain links TRBV14 with TRBJ1-2; a weak D match, TRBD1 (6 bases). Germline V gene sequence: CDR1 SGHDN, CDR2 FVKESK. Trimming stripped 5 bases from V and 8 bases from J, with 21 bases between. The CDR3 runs 15 residues. CDR3 nucleotide sequence: TGTGCCAGCAGCTTCGCCGGGAGGGGGGCGAGCGGCTACACCTTC. This gives the protein CASSFAGRGASGYTF.

The table lists this clonotype with a few counts. V is TRBV28 and J is TRBJ1-6; 9 bases match TRBD1. The J segment lost 9 bases and the V segment lost 5 bases, leaving 8 bases of the junction unmatched. Germline V lookup: CDR1 MDHEN, CDR2 SYDVKM. CDR3 length equals 15 residues. This CDR3 reads CASSNLQGASSPLHF. CDR3 DNA: TGTGCCAGCAGTAACCTACAGGGGGCAAGTTCACCCCTCCACTTT.

The chain employs TRBV7-9 and TRBJ1-1; the D is unclear. V was cut by 2 bases and J by 0 bases, with 16 bases left in between. This CDR3 has 17 amino acids. Germline V gene data show CDR1 as SEHNR and CDR2 as FQNEAQ (reference sequence). The CDR3 sequence is CASSLPLYAGLNTEAFF. CDR3 coding DNA: TGTGCCAGCAGCTTACCTTTATACGCCGGGTTGAACACTGAAGCTTTCTTT.

The genes are TRBV7-9 and TRBJ1-4; 7 bases match TRBD1. Trimming removed 3 bases from V and 6 bases from J; junction bases left unmatched: 7. The CDR3 sequence is 15 residues long. Germline V gene lookup returns CDR1 SEHNR and CDR2 FQNEAQ (reference sequence). The CDR3 region is CASSFTGQPYEKLFF. CDR3 bases: TGTGCCAGCAGCTTCACGGGACAGCCATATGAAAAACTGTTTTTT. The entire variable domain, with the rest obtained from reference TRBV7-9 and TRBJ1-4, is as follows: DTGVSQNPRHKITKRGQNVTFRCDPISEHNRLYWYRQTLGQGPEFLTYFQNEAQLEKSRLLSDRFSAERPKGSFSTLEIQRTEQGDSAMYLCASSFTGQPYEKLFFGSGTQLSVL.

This sequence joins TRBV9 and TRBJ2-5; D may be TRBD2 (6 bases). The CDR3 covers 15 residues. Germline V lookup: CDR1 SGDLS, CDR2 YYNGEE. The V and J ends lost 4 bases and 2 bases respectively, with 15 bases between them. CDR3 coding DNA: TGTGCCAGCAGCCCCGCCCTTGGGACTCAAGAGACCCAGTACTTC. Translation gives CASSPALGTQETQYF.

There are a few counts of this clonotype. The rearrangement joins TRBV30 to TRBJ2-5, with D maybe TRBD2 (6 bases). Germline V gives CDR1 GTSNPN, CDR2 SVGIG (reference sequence). The CDR3 is made up of 16 amino acids. V lost 3 bases and J 0 bases, leaving 17 bases between the germline ends. The DNA for the CDR3 is TGTGCCTGGAGACGGGCGGGAATCGAGTACCAAGAGACCCAGTACTTC. It yields the protein CAWRRAGIEYQETQYF.

This clonotype was detected once. The gene calls are TRBV6-6 and TRBJ2-7; the D is unclear. This CDR3 is built from 14 residues. Germline lookup yields CDR1 MNHNY and CDR2 SVGAGI (reference sequence). V gave up 5 bases and J gave up 2 bases, with 13 bases separating them. The CDR3 loop reads CASSPRVPTYEQYF. The CDR3 DNA sequence: TGTGCCAGCAGTCCTAGGGTCCCCACCTACGAGCAGTACTTC.

The chain is built from TRBV28 and TRBJ1-2, with D hard to call. Trimming left V 3 bases short and J 4 bases short, with 6 bases between. Germline V lookup: CDR1 MDHEN, CDR2 SYDVKM. The CDR3 is 12 amino acids. CDR3 coding DNA: TGTGCCAGCAGTTTCAGCAGCTATGGCTACACCTTC. Protein: CASSFSSYGYTF.

This sequence joins TRBV20-1 and TRBJ2-1, with a tentative D call TRBD2 (6 bases). Per germline, CDR1 DFQATT and CDR2 SNEGSKA (reference sequence). V gave up 3 bases and J gave up 2 bases, with 11 bases separating them. This CDR3 contains 14 residues. This chain's CDR3 is CSASGRETYNEQFF. CDR3 coding DNA: TGCAGTGCTAGCGGGCGGGAAACCTACAATGAGCAGTTCTTC.

This clonotype was seen more than once but under ten times. The chain carries TRBV5-1 and TRBJ2-5, with 7 nucleotides matching TRBD2. CDR3 size: 15 residues. Unmatched junction bases numbered 8, after V lost 1 base and J lost 5 bases. CDR1 and CDR2 (germline): SGHRS, YFSETQ. The CDR3 DNA sequence: TGCGCCAGCAGCTTGACGGCGGGAGTGTGGGAGACCCAGTACTTC. This translates into CASSLTAGVWETQYF. The variable domain in full, completed from reference TRBV5-1 and TRBJ2-5, reads KAGVTQTPRYLIKTRGQQVTLSCSPISGHRSVSWYQQTPGQGLQFLFEYFSETQRNKGNFPGRFSGRQFSNSRSEMNVSTLELGDSALYLCASSLTAGVWETQYFGPGTRLLVL.

Comment on this clonotype: Relative to the germline gene, one junction end is altered; a read error may explain this. The chain couples TRBV6-5 to TRBJ2-7; D is perhaps TRBD1 (8 bases). CDR1 is MNHEY, CDR2 SVGAGI, per germline. This CDR3 contains 15 residues. CDR3 residues: CVSSWTGSGEYEQYF. As DNA, the CDR3 is TGTGTCAGCAGTTGGACAGGGAGCGGGGAGTACGAGCAGTACTTC.

The chain combines TRBV7-2 with TRBJ2-3; TRBD2 agrees at 10 bases. This CDR3 spans 16 amino acids. Germline loops: CDR1 SGHTA, CDR2 FQGNSA. V was pared by 2 bases and J by 4 bases, with 6 bases of the junction left unmatched. In DNA, the CDR3 is TGTGCCAGCAGCTTAACAAGCGGGAGGGCCGCAGATACGCAGTATTTT. Residues: CASSLTSGRAADTQYF.

The chain links TRBV13 to TRBJ1-1; D possibly corresponds to TRBD1 (5 bases). The CDR3 runs to 17 residues. Deletions cut 4 bases from V and 0 bases from J, with 18 bases between. The V gene's germline CDR1 is PRHDT and CDR2 FYEKMQ (reference sequence). This CDR3 is CASSSRRDGRMNTEAFF. CDR3 bases: TGTGCCAGCAGCTCGCGCCGGGACGGAAGAATGAACACTGAAGCTTTCTTT.

This clonotype was seen many times. V gene TRBV7-2 combines with J gene TRBJ1-2, with 7 nucleotides matching TRBD1. Germline V CDR1 and CDR2: SGHTA, FQGNSA. This CDR3 comprises 14 residues. The junction had 7 bases not matched to a gene; V was cut back by 5 bases and J by 4 bases. In DNA, the CDR3 is TGTGCCAGCAGCCGCACAGGGGCCGGCTATGGCTACACCTTC. Its translation: CASSRTGAGYGYTF. Based on the CDR3 plus reference TRBV7-2 and TRBJ1-2, the full variable domain is GAGVSQSPSNKVTEKGKDVELRCDPISGHTALYWYRQSLGQGLEFLIYFQGNSAPDKSGLPSDRFSAERTGGSVSTLTIQRTQQEDSAVYLCASSRTGAGYGYTFGSGTRLTVV.

The chain recombines TRBV29-1 with TRBJ2-7; possible D gene TRBD1, 6 bases. V was trimmed by 4 bases and J by 3 bases, leaving 13 bases between them. The CDR3 contains 13 residues. Germline-derived CDR1 and CDR2 are SQVTM and ANQGSEA. The CDR3 is CSVGGYRDYEQYF. Written as DNA, the CDR3 is TGCAGCGTTGGGGGGTACAGGGACTACGAGCAGTACTTC.